Shown below are 30 T cell receptor beta chains from a single sample sequenced in a study of shared clonotypes between healthy human individuals. Assay used: immunoSEQ multiplex PCR; TCRdb lists only in-frame clones, some missing. The sample records over 2 million clones, roughly 92% being singletons. The sample comprised naive CD4+ T cells from PBMCs. As to subset: CD45RA+ positively selected. Receptor source: a man between 18 and 29 years old in good health. Some clones in this sample may be carry-over from other donors' samples.

J is TRBJ2-1 and V is TRBV5-1; D unclear. This CDR3 region has 13 residues. The germline gives CDR1 SGHRS, CDR2 YFSETQ. With 0 bases removed from V and 6 bases from J, the gap between germline ends came to 7 bases. CDR3 sequence (DNA): TGCGCCAGCAGCTTGGTGGTAGTCAATGAGCAGTTCTTC. This sequence encodes CASSLVVVNEQFF.

V is TRBV7-2 and J is TRBJ2-2, with no clear D. This CDR3 spans 16 amino acids. From germline, CDR1 is SGHTA and CDR2 FQGNSA. Trimming removed 1 base from V and 2 bases from J, with 11 bases in between. The DNA of the CDR3 is TGTGCCAGCAGCTTAGGATTGGGGAAAAACACCGGGGAGCTGTTTTTT. This encodes CASSLGLGKNTGELFF. Full variable domain (rest looked up from reference TRBV7-2 and TRBJ2-2): GAGVSQSPSNKVTEKGKDVELRCDPISGHTALYWYRQSLGQGLEFLIYFQGNSAPDKSGLPSDRFSAERTGGSVSTLTIQRTQQEDSAVYLCASSLGLGKNTGELFFGEGSRLTVL.

With respect to this clone: The same CDR3 also results from other DNA sequences found in this sample. This chain joins TRBV7-2 and TRBJ2-5, with D unclear. V dropped 4 bases and J dropped 5 bases, with 8 bases sitting between them. This CDR3 region has 12 residues. CDR1 is SGHTA, CDR2 FQGNSA, per germline. CDR3 DNA: TGTGCCAGCAGCTCCCGTAGTGAGACCCAGTACTTC. Protein: CASSSRSETQYF.

A remark on this clone: In the same sample, other DNA sequences code for this CDR3. This chain joins TRBV18 and TRBJ2-7; no definite D call. V lost 0 bases and J lost 3, with 6 bases in between. The CDR3 totals 13 residues. CDR1 and CDR2 from the germline V gene are KGHSH and LQKENI. CDR3 residues: CASSPPSSYEQYF. The CDR3 DNA follows: TGTGCCAGCTCACCACCGTCCAGCTACGAGCAGTACTTC.

V usage is TRBV28 and J usage is TRBJ2-7; the match to TRBD1 covers 9 bases. The CDR3 loop spans 13 amino acids. Germline V gene data show CDR1 as MDHEN and CDR2 as SYDVKM. After removal of 7 bases from V and 3 bases from J, the junction contained 4 bases not matched to a gene. The chain's CDR3 is CASTSGQGYEQYF. CDR3 bases: TGTGCCAGCACCTCGGGACAGGGCTACGAGCAGTACTTC.

The rearrangement uses TRBV7-9 and TRBJ2-7; no definite D call. Per the germline V gene, CDR1 is SEHNR and CDR2 is FQNEAQ (reference sequence). V shed 3 bases and J shed 5 bases, with 11 bases lying between them. This CDR3 spans 13 amino acids. The CDR3 spells CASSFTGMDEQYF. As DNA, the CDR3 is TGTGCCAGCAGCTTCACTGGTATGGACGAGCAGTACTTC.

V and J are TRBV7-2 and TRBJ2-7; D gene unclear. Germline-derived CDR1 and CDR2 are SGHTA and FQGNSA. The CDR3 length is 14 residues. The germline V and J ends were trimmed by 5 bases and 4 bases, with 15 bases remaining between them. The CDR3 region has the DNA TGTGCCAGCAGCCCGACTTGGGATAAATACGAGCAGTACTTC. Its protein is CASSPTWDKYEQYF.

This clone was observed once. The chain carries TRBV10-3 and TRBJ1-2; 11 bases fit TRBD1. The V gene end was trimmed by 8 bases and the J gene end by 4 bases; junction bases not matched to a gene: 3. The CDR3 is made up of 13 amino acids. Per germline, CDR1 ENHRY and CDR2 SYGVKD. Here the CDR3 DNA reads TGTGCCATCCAAGGACAGGGGGCCTATGGCTACACCTTC. Its translation: CAIQGQGAYGYTF.

This chain connects TRBV10-1 to TRBJ1-5, with D unclear. Germline V CDR1 and CDR2: WNHNN, SYGVQD (reference sequence). There are 14 residues in the CDR3. V lost 0 bases, J lost 9 bases, and 12 bases lay in between. The CDR3 DNA reads TGCGCCAGCAGTGAGTCAAGGGTTTCGGGGCCCCAGCATTTT. Protein sequence: CASSESRVSGPQHF.

The rearrangement uses TRBV19 and TRBJ2-7; 10 bases agree with TRBD2. The germline V gene encodes CDR1 LNHDA and CDR2 SQIVND (reference sequence). The length of the CDR3 is 14 residues. V shed 5 bases, J shed 2 bases, and the junction held 3 bases outside the gene matches. CDR3 DNA sequence: TGTGCCAGTAGTCCTAGCGGGAGCGCCTACGAGCAGTACTTC. This sequence encodes CASSPSGSAYEQYF. Combining the CDR3 with reference TRBV19 and TRBJ2-7 gives the whole variable domain DGGITQSPKYLFRKEGQNVTLSCEQNLNHDAMYWYRQDPGQGLRLIYYSQIVNDFQKGDIAEGYSVSREKKESFPLTVTSAQKNPTAFYLCASSPSGSAYEQYFGPGTRLTVT.

V and J are TRBV18 and TRBJ1-1, with 7 bases identical to TRBD1. With 5 bases clipped from V and 3 bases from J, the junction kept 3 bases outside the gene matches. The CDR3 runs 13 residues. The germline gives CDR1 KGHSH, CDR2 LQKENI. CDR3 sequence: CASSGTDYTEAFF. In DNA, the CDR3 is TGTGCCAGCTCAGGGACAGACTACACTGAAGCTTTCTTT.

V gene TRBV27 combines with J gene TRBJ2-2; TRBD1 might be the D (5 bases). The V and J ends lost 4 bases and 4 bases respectively, with 13 bases between them. Germline lookup yields CDR1 MNHEY and CDR2 SMNVEV (reference sequence). The CDR3 is 15 amino acids. CDR3 sequence reads: CASSYQGRPTGELFF. CDR3 DNA: TGTGCCAGCAGTTATCAGGGTCGGCCCACCGGGGAGCTGTTTTTT.

The chain is built from TRBV5-1 and TRBJ2-2; 10 bases are shared with TRBD2. The length of the CDR3 is 16 residues. The V and J ends lost 4 bases and 2 bases, in that order; junction bases with no gene match: 5. Looked up from germline, CDR1 is SGHRS and CDR2 is YFSETQ. In nucleotides, the CDR3 is TGCGCCAGCAGCCCAAGGACTAGCGGAAACACCGGGGAGCTGTTTTTT. Protein sequence: CASSPRTSGNTGELFF.

The chain is built from TRBV6-1 and TRBJ2-7, with a possible D match to TRBD2 (6 bases). In germline, CDR1 is MNHNS, CDR2 SASEGT. V lost 4 bases to trimming and J lost 2 bases, with 15 bases between them. The length of the CDR3 is 15 residues. The CDR3 spells CASSGGRLGTYEQYF. The CDR3 region has the DNA TGTGCCAGCAGTGGGGGACGACTAGGGACCTACGAGCAGTACTTC.

The V and J genes are TRBV5-1 and TRBJ2-7; 16 bases are shared with TRBD2. The length of the CDR3 is 20 residues. Trimming at V came to 4 bases and at J to 2 bases, leaving 15 bases not matched to a gene. Germline-derived CDR1 and CDR2 are SGHRS and YFSETQ. The CDR3 DNA sequence: TGCGCCAGCAGCCTCCACTCCGGGACTAGCGGGAGGGCTGGGGCCTACGAGCAGTACTTC. This gives the protein CASSLHSGTSGRAGAYEQYF. The variable domain in full, with the rest retrieved from reference TRBV5-1 and TRBJ2-7, is KAGVTQTPRYLIKTRGQQVTLSCSPISGHRSVSWYQQTPGQGLQFLFEYFSETQRNKGNFPGRFSGRQFSNSRSEMNVSTLELGDSALYLCASSLHSGTSGRAGAYEQYFGPGTRLTVT.

V and J are TRBV5-1 and TRBJ1-2, with 10 bases identical to TRBD1. There are 14 residues in the CDR3. The V and J ends lost 9 bases and 4 bases, in that order; junction bases with no gene match: 9. Per the germline V gene, CDR1 is SGHRS and CDR2 is YFSETQ. CDR3 protein: CATSSGDRGYGYTF. The CDR3 coding sequence is TGCGCCACCTCTTCTGGGGACAGGGGCTATGGCTACACCTTC.

The V gene is TRBV25-1, the J gene TRBJ1-1, with D unresolved. V lost 0 bases and J 6 bases, leaving 11 bases between the germline ends. The CDR3 runs to 14 residues. CDR1 is MGHDK and CDR2 is SYGVNS in the germline V gene. CDR3 DNA: TGTGCCAGCAGTGAATATGGCGAGTGGTCTGAAGCTTTCTTT. Encoded protein: CASSEYGEWSEAFF.

This chain links TRBV10-1 with TRBJ2-7; tentatively, D is TRBD2 (6 bases). The V end lost 10 bases, the J end lost 2 bases, and 18 bases lay between the germline ends. The CDR3 contains 14 residues. Looked up from germline, CDR1 is WNHNN and CDR2 is SYGVQD (reference sequence). The CDR3 protein is CATSSGGRPYEQYF. DNA of the CDR3: TGCGCCACCTCTTCTGGAGGGCGACCCTACGAGCAGTACTTC.

The chain uses TRBV7-2 and TRBJ1-4; no clear D. This CDR3 is 13 amino acids long. Between the trimmed V and J ends, which lost 4 bases and 4 bases, there was a span of 7 bases. From germline, CDR1 is SGHTA and CDR2 FQGNSA. This CDR3 is CASSSRGNEKLFF. In DNA form, the CDR3 reads TGTGCCAGCAGCTCCCGGGGTAATGAAAAACTGTTTTTT.

The CDR3 DNA is TGCAGCGCCGGGACTCCGTACAATGAGCAGTTCTTC. Translated, it gives CSAGTPYNEQFF. The chain couples TRBV29-1 to TRBJ2-1, with D possibly matching TRBD2 (6 bases). The V end lost 7 bases, the J end lost 4 bases, and 11 bases lay between the germline ends. This CDR3 comprises 12 residues. Germline V gene lookup returns CDR1 SQVTM and CDR2 ANQGSEA.

V gene TRBV7-2 combines with J gene TRBJ1-1; perhaps TRBD1 as D (5 bases). The germline V and J ends were trimmed by 1 base and 1 base, with 16 bases remaining between them. Per germline, CDR1 SGHTA and CDR2 FQGNSA. The CDR3 spans 17 residues. CDR3 protein: CASSLDFGGDKNTEAFF. The CDR3 DNA follows: TGTGCCAGCAGCTTAGATTTTGGGGGGGATAAGAACACTGAAGCTTTCTTT. The entire variable domain, with the rest obtained from reference TRBV7-2 and TRBJ1-1, is as follows: GAGVSQSPSNKVTEKGKDVELRCDPISGHTALYWYRQSLGQGLEFLIYFQGNSAPDKSGLPSDRFSAERTGGSVSTLTIQRTQQEDSAVYLCASSLDFGGDKNTEAFFGQGTRLTVV.

J is TRBJ2-5 and V is TRBV7-3; D is ambiguous. CDR3 length: 16 residues. V was cut by 1 base and J by 1 base, with 13 bases left in between. The germline gives CDR1 SGHTA, CDR2 FQGTGA. DNA of the CDR3: TGTGCCAGCAGCTTAATAGGGCAAGTAGCCCAAGAGACCCAGTACTTC. This translates into CASSLIGQVAQETQYF.

This rearrangement joins TRBV7-9 to TRBJ2-6, with TRBD1 as a possible D gene (7 bases). This CDR3 region has 18 residues. Trimming stripped 5 bases from V and 0 bases from J, with 17 bases between. The germline gives CDR1 SEHNR, CDR2 FQNEAQ (reference sequence). As DNA, the CDR3 is TGTGCCAGCAGCCTAACACAGGGGAGGAGCTCTGGGGCCAACGTCCTGACTTTC. Translating it yields CASSLTQGRSSGANVLTF.

Concerning this clone: The same CDR3 also results from other DNA sequences found in this sample. The chain is built from TRBV28 and TRBJ1-4; 9 bases align to TRBD1. Germline-derived CDR1 and CDR2 are MDHEN and SYDVKM. With 5 bases clipped from V and 5 bases from J, the junction kept 6 bases outside the gene matches. This CDR3 comprises 15 residues. CDR3 amino acids: CASSTPGQGNEKLFF. CDR3 DNA: TGTGCCAGCAGTACCCCGGGACAGGGCAATGAAAAACTGTTTTTT.

This clone was seen a few times. CDR3 in amino acids: CASSYDVWKNTEAFF. DNA for the CDR3: TGTGCCAGCAGTTATGATGTGTGGAAGAACACTGAAGCTTTCTTT. The chain links TRBV6-5 to TRBJ1-1; D unresolved. Germline V CDR1 and CDR2: MNHEY, SVGAGI. The CDR3 is 15 residues long. V dropped 3 bases and J dropped 1 base, with 12 bases sitting between them.

The CDR3 spells CAWSVPDRGGTEAFF. CDR3 sequence (DNA): TGTGCCTGGAGTGTACCTGACAGGGGTGGAACTGAAGCTTTCTTT. The rearrangement joins TRBV30 to TRBJ1-1; the match to TRBD1 covers 8 bases. The CDR3 consists of 15 residues. Looked up from germline, CDR1 is GTSNPN and CDR2 is SVGIG (reference sequence). The J segment lost 5 bases and the V segment lost 0 bases, leaving 8 bases of the junction unmatched.

The rearrangement links TRBV27 to TRBJ2-5, with 13 nucleotides matching TRBD2. V lost 3 bases to trimming and J lost 5 bases; unmatched junction nucleotides: 3. This CDR3 region has 15 residues. The V gene's germline CDR1 is MNHEY and CDR2 SMNVEV (reference sequence). The CDR3 sequence is CASSLGLAGSETQYF. The CDR3 nucleotides read TGTGCCAGCAGTTTGGGACTAGCGGGATCTGAGACCCAGTACTTC.

Remarks on this clone: This sample also contains other DNA sequences that code for the same CDR3. This rearrangement joins TRBV28 to TRBJ1-1; D unresolved. V lost 7 bases and J 0 bases, leaving 3 bases between the germline ends. The V gene's germline CDR1 is MDHEN and CDR2 SYDVKM. CDR3 length: 11 amino acids. CDR3 in DNA: TGTGCCAGCACCATGAACACTGAAGCTTTCTTT. Amino acid sequence: CASTMNTEAFF.

Here the CDR3 DNA reads TGTGCCAGCACCTCAATCGGACTCGAGCAGTACTTC. Its protein product is CASTSIGLEQYF. The V and J genes are TRBV28 and TRBJ2-7, with TRBD2 as a possible D gene (5 bases). CDR1 MDHEN and CDR2 SYDVKM come from the germline V gene. Trimming took off 7 bases at V and 6 bases at J, with 13 bases between the two ends. The CDR3 runs 12 residues.

This rearrangement joins TRBV27 to TRBJ1-4; D is uncertain. CDR1 MNHEY and CDR2 SMNVEV come from the germline V gene (reference sequence). This CDR3 has 14 residues. Trimming pared 3 bases from V and 7 bases from J, leaving 12 bases between. This CDR3 is CASSFNGKGEKLFF. For the CDR3, the DNA is TGTGCCAGCAGTTTTAACGGGAAGGGTGAAAAACTGTTTTTT.